The 6 T cell receptor beta chains below were found in one sample sequenced in a study of response to subunit inactivated influenza vaccine. Each CDR3 protein gets one entry after TCRdb re-called the RT-PCR reads with MiXCR. Among 800,000 to 1,000,000 distinct CDR3 sequences listed, around 20% were seen once. The input for sequencing was PBMCs from blood, taken more than 4 days after vaccination. The receptors come from a man aged 50 or older who received an inactivated influenza vaccine.

This clonotype was detected only a few times. The chain employs TRBV6-2 or TRBV6-3 and TRBJ2-7; D gene uncertain. CDR3 length: 15 amino acids. Trimming took 0 bases from V and 5 from J, leaving 14 bases between them. Germline CDR1 reads MNHEY; CDR2 reads SVGEGT. CDR3 sequence reads: CASSYSPGAPNEQYF. The CDR3 coding sequence is TGTGCCAGCAGTTACTCGCCCGGAGCTCCCAACGAGCAGTACTTC.

This clonotype appeared a few times. The V gene is TRBV13, the J gene TRBJ2-1, with D possibly matching TRBD2 (5 bases). The CDR3 runs to 15 residues. Trimming shortened V by 0 bases and J by 10 bases, and 16 bases separated the two germline ends. From germline, CDR1 is PRHDT and CDR2 FYEKMQ (reference sequence). The CDR3 is CASSLGQTPSGEQFF. The CDR3, as DNA: TGTGCCAGCAGCTTAGGCCAAACTCCCTCGGGGGAGCAGTTCTTC. Looking up the rest from reference TRBV13 and TRBJ2-1 gives the full variable domain: AAGVIQSPRHLIKEKRETATLKCYPIPRHDTVYWYQQGPGQDPQFLISFYEKMQSDKGSIPDRFSAQQFSDYHSELNMSSLELGDSALYFCASSLGQTPSGEQFFGPGTRLTVL.

This clonotype has a handful of counts. This chain connects TRBV10-3 to TRBJ2-3; D remains ambiguous. CDR3 length: 12 amino acids. Germline-derived CDR1 and CDR2 are ENHRY and SYGVKD. Trimming took off 5 bases at V and 6 bases at J, with 9 bases between the two ends. The CDR3 protein is CAISINADTQYF. CDR3 in DNA: TGTGCCATCAGTATCAATGCGGATACGCAGTATTTT.

The V and J genes are TRBV3-1 and TRBJ2-3; D remains unclear. Germline CDR1 reads LGHDT; CDR2 reads YNNKEL (reference sequence). The V gene lost 7 bases and the J gene lost 3 bases, with 11 bases spanning the gap. This CDR3 has 13 amino acids. CDR3 in amino acids: CASTYARTDTQYF. Here the CDR3 DNA reads TGTGCCAGCACCTACGCGAGGACAGATACGCAGTATTTT.

The V gene is TRBV10-3, the J gene TRBJ1-4; 8 positions match TRBD1. CDR3 length: 16 amino acids. Trimming at V came to 2 bases and at J to 4 bases, leaving 6 bases not matched to a gene. The germline V gene encodes CDR1 ENHRY and CDR2 SYGVKD. CDR3 residues: CAISEAGTGYNEKLFF. The CDR3, as DNA: TGTGCCATCAGTGAGGCCGGGACAGGCTATAATGAAAAACTGTTTTTT.

This chain connects TRBV15 to TRBJ1-5; D uncertain. CDR1 and CDR2 (germline): LNHNV, YYDKDF (reference sequence). V was trimmed by 0 bases and J by 3 bases, leaving 12 bases between them. This CDR3 is built from 16 residues. CDR3 coding DNA: TGTGCCACCAGCAGAGATCGGTACAGTTCCAATCAGCCCCAGCATTTT. Its translation is CATSRDRYSSNQPQHF.